This section outlines one T cell receptor beta chain sequence together with its context. The antigen remains undetermined. The germline gives CDR1 MNHEY, CDR2 SVGAGI. Trimming cost V 7 bases and J 4 bases, with 7 bases left between them. The CDR3 length is 11 residues. The data stem from a study of cytomegalovirus exposure and HLA in healthy donors. Study-level results: Overall, under 200 TCR beta chains were annotated as cytomegalovirus-associated. Other equally common chains were less clonally expanded than HLA-associated TCR beta chains, a later analysis showed. Several of the most significant clusters appeared, in a later analysis, to be linked to common viral pathogens.

Vbeta (60) and Jbeta (13) primers were used in the PCR. Clones were read by immunoSEQ multiplex PCR, and TCRdb kept only the in-frame ones, dropping some. The repertoire includes 150,000 to 200,000 clones, about four fifths of them detected once, and 2.3% sits in the top ten. The sequenced sample was PBMCs. The source is a woman in her 50s in good health and CMV-seronegative. The V call is TRBV6-5, the J call TRBJ1-1; D ambiguous. The CDR3 loop is CASNRGTEAFF. The DNA for the CDR3 is TGTGCCAGCAATAGAGGCACTGAAGCTTTCTTT.